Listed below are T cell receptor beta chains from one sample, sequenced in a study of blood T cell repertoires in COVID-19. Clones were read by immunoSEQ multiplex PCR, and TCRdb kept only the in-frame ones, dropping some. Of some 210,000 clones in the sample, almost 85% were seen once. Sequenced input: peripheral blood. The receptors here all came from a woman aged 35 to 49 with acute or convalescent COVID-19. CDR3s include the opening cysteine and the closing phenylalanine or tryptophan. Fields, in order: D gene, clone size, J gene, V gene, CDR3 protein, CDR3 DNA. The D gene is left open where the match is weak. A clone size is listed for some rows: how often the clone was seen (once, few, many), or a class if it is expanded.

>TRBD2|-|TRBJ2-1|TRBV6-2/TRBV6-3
CASSYSMGGRVEQFF
TGTGCCAGCAGTTACTCGATGGGCGGGAGGGTTGAGCAGTTCTTC
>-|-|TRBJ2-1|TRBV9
CASSGQGAEQFF
TGTGCCAGCAGCGGCCAAGGGGCTGAGCAGTTCTTC
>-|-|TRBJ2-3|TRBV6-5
CASSYSRAGSDTQYF
TGTGCCAGCAGTTACTCCCGCGCGGGTTCAGATACGCAGTATTTT
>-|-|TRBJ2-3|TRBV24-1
CATSRTDSRFQTDTQYF
TGTGCCACCAGTCGAACCGACAGCCGCTTCCAGACAGATACGCAGTATTTT
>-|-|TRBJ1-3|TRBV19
CASSINGGNTIYF
TGTGCCAGTAGTATAAACGGTGGAAACACCATATATTTT
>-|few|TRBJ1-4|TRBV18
CASSPGIGEKLFF
TGTGCCAGCTCCCCCGGGATAGGTGAAAAACTGTTTTTT
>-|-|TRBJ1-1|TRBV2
CASSGTRVGEAFF
TGTGCCAGCAGCGGAACACGGGTCGGGGAAGCTTTCTTT
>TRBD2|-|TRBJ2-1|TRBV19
CASSLGLAGDNEQFF
TGTGCCAGTAGTCTGGGACTAGCGGGGGACAATGAGCAGTTCTTC
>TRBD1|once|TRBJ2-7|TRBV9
CASSAAAGGYEQYF
TGTGCCAGCAGCGCGGCGGCAGGGGGCTACGAGCAGTACTTC
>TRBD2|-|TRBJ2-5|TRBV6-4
CASSPSGGDQETQYF
TGTGCCAGCAGTCCTAGCGGGGGGGACCAAGAGACCCAGTACTTC
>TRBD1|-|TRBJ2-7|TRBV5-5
CASSFPGTGVREQYF
TGTGCCAGCAGCTTCCCCGGGACAGGGGTAAGGGAGCAGTACTTC
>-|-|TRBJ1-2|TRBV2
CASANPGFYGYTF
TGTGCCAGCGCCAATCCAGGGTTCTATGGCTACACCTTC
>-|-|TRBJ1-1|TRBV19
CASTGFMGTEAFF
TGTGCCAGCACAGGGTTTATGGGCACTGAAGCTTTCTTT
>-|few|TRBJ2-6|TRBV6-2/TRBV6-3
CASSLTGANVLTF
TGTGCCAGCAGTTTAACTGGGGCCAACGTCCTGACTTTC
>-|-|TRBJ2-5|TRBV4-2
CASSQEVRGGETQYF
TGTGCCAGCAGCCAAGAGGTCAGGGGAGGGGAGACCCAGTACTTC
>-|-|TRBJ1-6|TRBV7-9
CASSFLRGGNSPLHF
TGTGCCAGCAGCTTCCTCAGGGGCGGAAATTCACCCCTCCACTTT
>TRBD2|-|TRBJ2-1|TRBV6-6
CASSASGSYNEQFF
TGTGCCAGCAGCGCTAGCGGCTCCTACAATGAGCAGTTCTTC
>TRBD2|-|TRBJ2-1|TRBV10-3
CAISERGGDYNEQFF
TGTGCCATCAGTGAGCGGGGGGGGGACTACAATGAGCAGTTCTTC
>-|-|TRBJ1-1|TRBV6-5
CATWGGGNTEAFF
TGTGCCACTTGGGGCGGGGGGAACACTGAAGCTTTCTTT
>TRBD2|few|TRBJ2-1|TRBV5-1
CASSLVASGDYNEQFF
TGCGCCAGCAGCTTGGTAGCTAGCGGGGACTACAATGAGCAGTTCTTC
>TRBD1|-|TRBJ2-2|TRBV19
CASSSVDRGLVGTGELFF
TGTGCCAGTAGTTCGGTGGACAGGGGGCTTGTAGGGACCGGGGAGCTGTTTTTT
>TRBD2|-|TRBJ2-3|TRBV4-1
CASSPPPGRGGQDTQYF
TGCGCCAGCAGCCCCCCACCCGGGCGGGGGGGCCAAGATACGCAGTATTTT
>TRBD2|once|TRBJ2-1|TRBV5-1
CASSLVTGGPDEQFF
TGCGCCAGCAGCTTGGTTACGGGAGGGCCCGATGAGCAGTTCTTC